Each of the 5 T cell receptor beta chains below was sequenced from the same sample in a study of shared clonotypes between healthy human individuals. Here immunoSEQ multiplex PCR was the method, and the copy in TCRdb shows in-frame clones only, minus some. The sample contains more than 850,000 clones, around 82% of which appear only once. The sequenced sample consisted of memory CD4+ T cells from PBMCs. The sample's subset: CD45RA-negative fraction. Receptor source: a man younger than 30 in good health. Some clones in this sample may be carry-over from other donors' samples.

The chain is built from TRBV5-1 and TRBJ2-2, with 9 bases aligning to TRBD2. The V gene end was trimmed by 6 bases and the J gene end by 5 bases; junction bases not matched to a gene: 11. There are 16 residues in the CDR3. Germline values: CDR1 SGHRS, CDR2 YFSETQ. The CDR3 loop is CASNPSLAGNTGELFF. In DNA, the CDR3 is TGCGCCAGCAACCCATCCCTAGCGGGAAATACCGGGGAGCTGTTTTTT.

V and J are TRBV4-1 and TRBJ2-7; D is tentatively TRBD1 or TRBD2 (7 bases each). There are 18 residues in the CDR3. Trimming removed 1 base from V and 4 bases from J, with 23 bases in between. Germline loops: CDR1 MGHRA, CDR2 YSYEKL. CDR3 sequence: CASSQGPLVGGTDYEQYF. The CDR3 bases are TGCGCCAGCAGCCAAGGACCCCTAGTCGGGGGGACAGATTACGAGCAGTACTTC.

This clone was counted once. This sequence joins TRBV30 and TRBJ1-4; 7 bases fit TRBD1. Trimming at V came to 1 base and at J to 7 bases, leaving 12 bases not matched to a gene. The CDR3 consists of 16 residues. The germline CDR1 and CDR2 sequences are GTSNPN and SVGIG (reference sequence). In nucleotides, the CDR3 is TGTGCCTGGAGTGACCACAGGGGCCTGTGGGGTGAAAAACTGTTTTTT. Its protein is CAWSDHRGLWGEKLFF.

Regarding this clone: The same CDR3 also results from other DNA sequences found in this sample. The chain is built from TRBV7-2 and TRBJ1-1, with TRBD1 as a possible D gene (5 bases). Germline CDR1 and CDR2: SGHTA and FQGNSA. V was clipped by 5 bases and J by 4 bases, with 11 bases between them. The CDR3 is made up of 13 amino acids. This CDR3 reads CASSLGGGTEAFF. In DNA form, the CDR3 reads TGTGCCAGCAGCCTGGGGGGGGGCACTGAAGCTTTCTTT.

This chain joins TRBV28 and TRBJ1-4; 9 positions agree with TRBD1. CDR3 length: 17 residues. The J segment lost 12 bases and the V segment lost 5 bases, leaving 19 bases of the junction unmatched. The germline V gene encodes CDR1 MDHEN and CDR2 SYDVKM. The CDR3 reads CASSLPGQGYPRGELFF. The CDR3 DNA reads TGTGCCAGCAGTCTTCCGGGACAGGGCTACCCTCGGGGAGAACTGTTTTTT.